This passage covers 11 T cell receptor beta chains from one sample sequenced in a study of blood T cell repertoires in COVID-19. The protocol was immunoSEQ multiplex PCR, while the TCRdb copy is restricted to in-frame clones and leaves out a portion. The sample has around 30,000 clones; 87% are singletons. Material for sequencing was peripheral blood. The source is a man aged 45-65 years with active or convalescent COVID-19.

CDR3 loop: CASSPRGLNSGNTIYF. The CDR3 coding sequence is TGTGCCAGTAGTCCCAGGGGGCTGAACTCTGGAAACACCATATATTTT. The gene calls are TRBV19 and TRBJ1-3; 8 nucleotides agree with TRBD1. Trimming removed 5 bases from V and 0 bases from J; junction bases left unmatched: 6. The germline gives CDR1 LNHDA, CDR2 SQIVND (reference sequence). CDR3 length: 16 residues.

The chain uses TRBV5-5 and TRBJ2-7; 9 bases map to TRBD1. The CDR3 covers 14 residues. Per the germline V gene, CDR1 is SGHKS and CDR2 is YYEKEE (reference sequence). The V and J ends lost 7 bases and 3 bases, in that order; junction bases with no gene match: 8. CDR3 nucleotides: TGTGCCAGCTCGCCGGGACAGGGTTTCTACGAGCAGTACTTC. This codes for CASSPGQGFYEQYF.

The chain carries TRBV6-2 or TRBV6-3 and TRBJ2-3, with TRBD1 matching 9 bases. V dropped 0 bases and J dropped 2; count of bases not matched to a gene: 3. The CDR3 spans 16 residues. Germline V lookup: CDR1 MNHEY, CDR2 SVGEGT. CDR3 sequence: CASSYSGTGSTDTQYF. Here the CDR3 DNA reads TGTGCCAGCAGTTACTCCGGGACAGGGTCCACAGATACGCAGTATTTT.

This chain connects TRBV6-5 to TRBJ2-7; TRBD2 aligns across 10 bases. With V trimmed by 11 bases and J by 2 bases, 6 bases remained unmatched. The CDR3 is 13 amino acids. Germline CDR1 is MNHEY and CDR2 is SVGAGI. The CDR3 DNA reads as TGTGCCTCTTGGACTAGCGGCCCCTACGAGCAGTACTTC. This codes for CASWTSGPYEQYF.

The V call is TRBV6-5, the J call TRBJ1-1, with TRBD1 identical over 7 bases. V was pared by 6 bases and J by 4 bases, with 8 bases of the junction left unmatched. This CDR3 contains 14 residues. CDR1 and CDR2 from the germline V gene are MNHEY and SVGAGI. Written as DNA, the CDR3 is TGTGCCAGCAGCCGCGAAAGGGACAGCACTGAAGCTTTCTTT. As protein: CASSRERDSTEAFF.

The chain couples TRBV28 to TRBJ2-7; 8 bases align to TRBD1. This CDR3 contains 16 residues. V was clipped by 6 bases and J by 3 bases; unmatched bases: 13. Germline loops: CDR1 MDHEN, CDR2 SYDVKM. DNA of the CDR3: TGTGCCAGCAGATTACATTCCGGGACAGGAAGCTACGAGCAGTACTTC. It yields the protein CASRLHSGTGSYEQYF.

The CDR3 sequence is CASSRQGYGYTF. The CDR3, as DNA: TGTGCCAGCAGTCGGCAGGGGTATGGCTACACCTTC. The V call is TRBV27, the J call TRBJ1-2; D might be TRBD1 (6 bases). The CDR3 has 12 amino acids. The germline V gene encodes CDR1 MNHEY and CDR2 SMNVEV (reference sequence). Trimming shortened V by 5 bases and J by 5 bases, and 9 bases separated the two germline ends.

This clone was observed once. The V gene is TRBV6-2 or TRBV6-3, the J gene TRBJ2-5; a possible D gene is TRBD1 (5 bases). The CDR3 sequence is 17 residues long. The V and J ends lost 0 bases and 7 bases respectively, with 21 bases between them. Germline CDR1 and CDR2: MNHEY and SVGEGT. The chain's CDR3 is CASSYSSPLDISRTQYF. CDR3 sequence (DNA): TGTGCCAGCAGTTACTCTTCACCCCTGGACATTTCACGGACCCAGTACTTC.

The V call is TRBV4-1, the J call TRBJ2-7; 14 nucleotides line up with TRBD2. The CDR3 runs to 15 residues. Germline V gene lookup returns CDR1 MGHRA and CDR2 YSYEKL. V shed 4 bases and J 4 bases; nucleotides not matched to a gene: 3. The DNA for the CDR3 is TGCGCCAGCAGCCGACTAGCGGGAGGGCCGTACGAGCAGTACTTC. Amino acid sequence: CASSRLAGGPYEQYF.

This chain uses TRBV5-5 with TRBJ2-7; possible D gene TRBD2, 6 bases. Trimming removed 4 bases at V and 2 bases at J, with 22 bases between. CDR1 is SGHKS, CDR2 YYEKEE, per germline (reference sequence). This CDR3 contains 17 residues. DNA of the CDR3: TGTGCCAGCAGCCCCCTAGCGTGGGGGAGAATGACCTACGAGCAGTACTTC. It translates to CASSPLAWGRMTYEQYF.

This chain connects TRBV15 to TRBJ1-5; TRBD1 is a possible D gene (5 bases). The CDR3 has 15 residues. The V end was cut by 2 bases, the J end by 2 bases, with 10 bases between. The germline CDR1 and CDR2 sequences are LNHNV and YYDKDF (reference sequence). This CDR3 reads CATSRQGRGNQPQHF. Written as DNA, the CDR3 is TGTGCCACCAGCAGACAGGGCCGTGGCAATCAGCCCCAGCATTTT.